Listed below are T cell receptor beta chains from one sample, sequenced in a study of identical twins. TCRdb re-analysed the 5' RACE reads in MiXCR, keeping a single row per CDR3 protein. The repertoire consists of about 1.7 million distinct CDR3 sequences, with more than 30% occurring once and the leading ten covering about 0.25%. The sequencing input was cord blood. Receptor source: a newborn girl in good health. CDR3s include the opening cysteine and the closing phenylalanine or tryptophan. D genes are given only for firm matches. For some rows the clone size is stated as once, few or many, or as a class when expanded; others skip it.

j_call,clone_size,d_call,v_call,cdr3_aa,cdr3_nt
TRBJ2-3,-,-,TRBV6-4,CASSPTRGGIGTADTQYF,TGTGCCAGCAGTCCGACCAGAGGCGGGATAGGGACCGCAGATACGCAGTATTTT
TRBJ2-5,-,-,TRBV29-1,CSGSLRGVETQYF,TGCAGCGGGTCGTTGAGAGGGGTGGAGACCCAGTACTTC
TRBJ2-5,few,TRBD1,TRBV20-1,CSASVGQGGETQYF,TGCAGTGCTAGTGTAGGACAGGGCGGGGAGACCCAGTACTTC
TRBJ2-3,few,-,TRBV7-9,CASSKTQSTDTQYF,TGTGCCAGCAGCAAGACACAGAGCACAGATACGCAGTATTTT
TRBJ2-1,-,TRBD2,TRBV19,CASSSQKIRLALNPNEQFF,TGTGCCAGTAGTTCCCAAAAAATCCGACTAGCCCTAAATCCAAATGAGCAGTTCTTC
TRBJ1-2,-,-,TRBV6-2/TRBV6-3,CASRAPGTPLNYGYTF,TGTGCCAGCAGGGCACCCGGGACACCACTTAACTATGGCTACACCTTC
TRBJ1-5,few,-,TRBV6-6,CASSYRVQGQPQHF,TGTGCCAGCAGTTATCGGGTGCAGGGACAGCCCCAGCATTTT
TRBJ2-7,-,TRBD2,TRBV28,CASSFTPASGSYEQYF,TGTGCCAGCAGTTTTACGCCGGCTAGCGGGAGTTACGAGCAGTACTTC
TRBJ1-1,-,-,TRBV3-1,CASSPIVGRFSLTEAFF,TGTGCCAGCAGCCCCATCGTGGGGCGGTTTAGTCTTACTGAAGCTTTCTTT
TRBJ1-5,-,-,TRBV19,CASEAGRNQPQHF,TGTGCCAGTGAGGCAGGGAGGAATCAGCCCCAGCATTTT
TRBJ2-4,-,TRBD1,TRBV6-1,CASSEFGDRRPPLAKNIQYF,TGTGCCAGCAGTGAGTTTGGGGACAGGAGGCCACCTTTAGCCAAAAACATTCAGTACTTC
TRBJ2-1,few,TRBD2,TRBV20-1,CSARTSGRGHNEQFF,TGCAGTGCTCGGACTAGCGGGAGGGGTCACAATGAGCAGTTCTTC
TRBJ2-5,-,-,TRBV14,CASSLGLSETQYF,TGTGCCAGCAGCCTGGGACTGTCCGAGACCCAGTACTTC
TRBJ1-6,-,TRBD1,TRBV20-1,CSAREEQGAEWSPLHF,TGCAGTGCTAGAGAAGAACAGGGGGCTGAGTGGTCACCCCTCCACTTT
TRBJ2-7,-,-,TRBV6-5,CASSGGTAAYEQYF,TGTGCCAGCAGTGGAGGGACAGCCGCCTACGAGCAGTACTTC
TRBJ1-2,-,-,TRBV20-1,CSARGPTILRNYGYTF,TGCAGTGCTAGGGGGCCTACTATTCTTCGCAACTATGGCTACACCTTC
TRBJ2-1,few,-,TRBV24-1,CATSDFKRLWGEQFF,TGTGCCACCAGTGATTTTAAACGGCTCTGGGGTGAGCAGTTCTTC
TRBJ2-5,-,TRBD1,TRBV7-9,CASSHRGSLQETQYF,TGTGCCAGCAGTCACAGGGGTTCCCTCCAAGAGACCCAGTACTTC
TRBJ2-3,few,-,TRBV6-4,CASSEGGRSTDTQYF,TGTGCCAGCAGTGAGGGCGGCAGGAGCACAGATACGCAGTATTTT
TRBJ1-5,-,-,TRBV15,CAASREQGNNQPQHF,TGTGCCGCCAGCAGAGAACAGGGAAACAATCAGCCCCAGCATTTT
TRBJ2-5,-,-,TRBV20-1,CSARDLRYQETQYF,TGCAGTGCTAGAGATTTGCGTTATCAAGAGACCCAGTACTTC
TRBJ2-3,-,TRBD2,TRBV20-1,CSASRLAGEAPTDTQYF,TGCAGTGCTTCCCGACTAGCGGGGGAAGCCCCCACAGATACGCAGTATTTT
TRBJ2-7,-,-,TRBV10-3,CANRDWKHNEQYF,TGTGCCAACCGGGACTGGAAACACAATGAGCAGTACTTC
TRBJ2-3,once,TRBD2,TRBV30,CAWKTSGGTDTQYF,TGTGCCTGGAAAACTAGCGGGGGCACAGATACGCAGTATTTT
TRBJ2-7,-,-,TRBV6-6,CASSLTGYLYEQYF,TGTGCCAGCAGTTTGACCGGCTACCTCTACGAGCAGTACTTC
TRBJ1-6,few,-,TRBV6-5,CASSYRNYNSPLHF,TGTGCCAGCAGTTACAGAAACTATAATTCACCCCTCCACTTT
TRBJ2-1,-,TRBD2,TRBV4-1,CASSHHPITSGGHNEQFF,TGCGCCAGCAGCCACCATCCCATTACTAGCGGGGGCCACAATGAGCAGTTCTTC
TRBJ2-1,-,-,TRBV20-1,CSAGGPNYNEQFF,TGCAGTGCTGGGGGACCAAACTACAATGAGCAGTTCTTC
TRBJ2-1,-,TRBD2,TRBV12-3/TRBV12-4,CASSLTSGRGRDSEQFF,TGTGCCAGCAGTCTGACTAGCGGGAGAGGGAGGGATAGTGAGCAGTTCTTC
TRBJ2-7,few,-,TRBV21-1,CASSKEGGFTGLYEQYF,TGTGCCAGCAGCAAAGAGGGAGGCTTTACAGGGCTGTACGAGCAGTACTTC
TRBJ2-3,-,TRBD2,TRBV4-1,CASSHRTSGGSGADTQYF,TGCGCCAGCAGCCATCGGACTAGCGGGGGCTCAGGTGCAGATACGCAGTATTTT
TRBJ1-1,few,-,TRBV15,CATSRGVEAFF,TGTGCCACCAGCAGAGGGGTTGAAGCTTTCTTT
TRBJ1-2,few,TRBD1,TRBV6-2/TRBV6-3,CASSYGTGPYGYTF,TGTGCCAGCAGTTACGGGACAGGGCCCTATGGCTACACCTTC
TRBJ2-5,once,-,TRBV4-1,CASSQESGREWDEQYF,TGCGCCAGCAGCCAAGAATCGGGACGGGAATGGGATGAGCAGTACTTC
TRBJ1-5,once,-,TRBV7-9,CASSLGGGANSNQPQHF,TGTGCCAGCAGCTTAGGGGGGGGCGCGAATAGCAATCAGCCCCAGCATTTT
TRBJ1-1,few,-,TRBV27,CASRLARGSEAFF,TGTGCCAGCAGGTTGGCCCGCGGATCGGAAGCTTTCTTT
TRBJ2-3,few,-,TRBV12-3/TRBV12-4,CASSFNREAAQYF,TGTGCCAGCAGTTTCAACAGGGAGGCCGCGCAGTATTTT
TRBJ1-5,few,TRBD1,TRBV20-1,CSARQGATGNQPQHF,TGCAGTGCAAGACAGGGGGCCACGGGAAATCAGCCCCAGCATTTT
TRBJ2-1,-,-,TRBV7-2,CASSFGPRRRGRSSYNEQFF,TGTGCCAGCAGCTTTGGCCCGAGGAGGCGGGGCCGATCCTCCTACAATGAGCAGTTCTTC
TRBJ2-7,-,-,TRBV9,CASSPETLSYEQYF,TGTGCCAGCAGCCCAGAGACACTCTCCTACGAGCAGTACTTC
TRBJ1-2,-,-,TRBV11-2,CASSVSRRNGYTF,TGTGCCAGCAGTGTTTCAAGGCGGAATGGCTACACCTTC
TRBJ1-5,once,-,TRBV28,CASSHTGGRPEFCPPQHF,TGTGCCAGCAGTCATACGGGGGGGCGACCGGAGTTTTGTCCGCCCCAGCATTTT
TRBJ2-3,few,TRBD2,TRBV6-6,CASSLLGRGVGDTQYF,TGTGCCAGCAGTTTATTGGGGCGGGGGGTTGGGGATACGCAGTATTTT
TRBJ1-2,-,-,TRBV14,CASSQEYWGYGYTF,TGTGCCAGCAGCCAAGAGTACTGGGGCTATGGCTACACCTTC
TRBJ2-1,many,TRBD2,TRBV4-2,CASSQDATSGRWDNDEQFF,TGTGCCAGCAGCCAAGATGCGACTAGCGGGAGATGGGATAACGATGAGCAGTTCTTC
TRBJ2-2,once,TRBD2,TRBV11-2,CASSFRTSGMAGELFF,TGTGCCAGCAGCTTTAGGACTAGCGGGATGGCCGGGGAGCTGTTTTTT
TRBJ1-1,few,-,TRBV12-3/TRBV12-4,CASSFMGGPETEAFF,TGTGCCAGCAGTTTTATGGGGGGGCCGGAGACTGAAGCTTTCTTT
TRBJ2-7,-,-,TRBV27,CASSPVYASYEQYF,TGTGCCAGCAGTCCAGTCTACGCCTCCTACGAGCAGTACTTC
TRBJ2-1,few,TRBD2,TRBV6-5,CASRTGLAGVEQFF,TGTGCCAGCAGAACGGGACTAGCGGGAGTCGAGCAGTTCTTC
TRBJ2-3,few,TRBD2,TRBV4-2,CASSQDSSGGADTQYF,TGTGCCAGCAGCCAAGATTCCAGCGGGGGGGCAGATACGCAGTATTTT
TRBJ1-1,few,TRBD1,TRBV7-2,CASSLASTGGTEAFF,TGTGCCAGCAGCTTAGCTTCTACAGGGGGCACTGAAGCTTTCTTT
TRBJ2-2,-,TRBD2,TRBV2,CASSEDWTSFAGELFF,TGTGCCAGCAGTGAAGATTGGACTAGCTTCGCCGGGGAGCTGTTTTTT
TRBJ2-4,many,-,TRBV6-5,CASSLDIQYF,TGTGCCAGCAGCCTAGACATTCAGTACTTC
TRBJ2-3,few,TRBD2,TRBV7-2,CASSGSGTIYTDTQYF,TGTGCCAGCAGCGGCTCCGGGACTATATACACAGATACGCAGTATTTT